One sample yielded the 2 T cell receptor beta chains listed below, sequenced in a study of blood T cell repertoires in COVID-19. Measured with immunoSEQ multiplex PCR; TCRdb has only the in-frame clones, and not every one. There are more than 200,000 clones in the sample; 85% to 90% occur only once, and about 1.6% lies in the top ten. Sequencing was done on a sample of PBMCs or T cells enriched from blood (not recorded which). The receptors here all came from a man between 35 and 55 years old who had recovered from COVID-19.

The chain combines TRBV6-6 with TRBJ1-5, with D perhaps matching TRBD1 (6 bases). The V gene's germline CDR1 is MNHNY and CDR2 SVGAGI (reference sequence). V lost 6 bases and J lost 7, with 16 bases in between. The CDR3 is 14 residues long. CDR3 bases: TGTGCCAGCAGACCCGCCCAGGGGACCCAGCCCCAGCATTTT. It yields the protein CASRPAQGTQPQHF.

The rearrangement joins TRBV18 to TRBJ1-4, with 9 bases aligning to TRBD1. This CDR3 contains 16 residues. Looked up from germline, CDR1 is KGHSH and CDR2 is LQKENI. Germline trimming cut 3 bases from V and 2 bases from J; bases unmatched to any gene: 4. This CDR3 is CASSPYRGQTNEKLFF. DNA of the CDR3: TGTGCCAGCTCACCTTACAGGGGGCAGACTAATGAAAAACTGTTTTTT.